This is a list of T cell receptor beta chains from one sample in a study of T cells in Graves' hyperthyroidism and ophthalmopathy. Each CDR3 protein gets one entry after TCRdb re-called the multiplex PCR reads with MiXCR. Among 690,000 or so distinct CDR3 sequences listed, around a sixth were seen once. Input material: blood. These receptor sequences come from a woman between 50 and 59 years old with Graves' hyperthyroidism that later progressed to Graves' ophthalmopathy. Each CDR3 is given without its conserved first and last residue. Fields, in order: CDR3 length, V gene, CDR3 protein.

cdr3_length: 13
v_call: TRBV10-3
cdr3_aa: AISERGASTDTQY

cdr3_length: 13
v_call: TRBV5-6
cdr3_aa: ASSFLQGGNYGYT

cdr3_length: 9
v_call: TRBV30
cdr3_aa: AWSAGGGYT

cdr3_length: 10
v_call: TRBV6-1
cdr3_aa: ASSASRDTQY

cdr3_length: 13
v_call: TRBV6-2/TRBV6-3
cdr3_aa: ASSGQGLMADTQY

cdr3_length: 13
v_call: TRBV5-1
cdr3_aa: ASTLGRTHNQPQH

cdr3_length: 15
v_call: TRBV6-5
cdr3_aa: ASSPTLTSSSGNTIY

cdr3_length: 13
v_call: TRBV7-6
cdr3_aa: ASSTIAGAYNEQF

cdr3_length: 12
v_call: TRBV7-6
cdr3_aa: ASSFSRNTGELF

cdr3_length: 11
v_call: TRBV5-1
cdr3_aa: ASSLDIAAEQY

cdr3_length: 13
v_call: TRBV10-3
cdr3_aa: AISVTPGQGSGYT

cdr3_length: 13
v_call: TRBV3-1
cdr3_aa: ASSRGQGWGTEAF

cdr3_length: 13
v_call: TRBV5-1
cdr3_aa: ASSLDQGMVTEAF

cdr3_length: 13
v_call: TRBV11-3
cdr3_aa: ASSPDRGRQETQY

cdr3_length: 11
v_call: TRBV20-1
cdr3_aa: SAPGTSSYEQY

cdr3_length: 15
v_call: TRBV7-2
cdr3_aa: ASSQAADRGDTGELF

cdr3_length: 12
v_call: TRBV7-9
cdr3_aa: ASSSLNRDYEQY

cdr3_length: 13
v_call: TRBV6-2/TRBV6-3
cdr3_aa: ASRGGGVAKNIQY

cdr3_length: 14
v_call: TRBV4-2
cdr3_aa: ASSQVRGTVFTEAF

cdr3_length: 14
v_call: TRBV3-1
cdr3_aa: ASSQDGGGATDTQY

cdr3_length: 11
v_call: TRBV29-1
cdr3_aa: SVRYQGGEKLF

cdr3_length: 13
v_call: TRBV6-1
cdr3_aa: ASRRDRGITDTQY

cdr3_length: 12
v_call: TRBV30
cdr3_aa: AWSAGTLSTEAF

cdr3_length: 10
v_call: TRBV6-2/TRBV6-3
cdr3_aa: ASREPSGLAF

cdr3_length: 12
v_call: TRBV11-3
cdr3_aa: ASSLTNLNTEAF

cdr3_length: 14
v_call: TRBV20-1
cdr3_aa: SARSFSGGFQETQY

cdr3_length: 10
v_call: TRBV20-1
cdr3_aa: SALRGGYGYT

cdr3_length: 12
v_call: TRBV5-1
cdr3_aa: ASATGIRQETQY

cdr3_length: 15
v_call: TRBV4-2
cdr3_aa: ASSHSTADGLRNGYT

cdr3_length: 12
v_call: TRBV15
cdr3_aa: ATSRDLGVTEAF

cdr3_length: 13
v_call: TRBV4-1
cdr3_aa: ASSQKTGAPTEAF

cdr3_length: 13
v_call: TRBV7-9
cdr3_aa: ASSPPGQEFYEQY

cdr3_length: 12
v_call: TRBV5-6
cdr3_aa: ASSWRPESYEQY

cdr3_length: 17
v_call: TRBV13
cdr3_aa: ASSLGLILAGSSNYGYT

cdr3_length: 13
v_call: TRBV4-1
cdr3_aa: ASSQWLGQNTEAF

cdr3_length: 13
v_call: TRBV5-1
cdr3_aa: ASRLGAETNQPQH

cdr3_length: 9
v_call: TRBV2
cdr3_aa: ATLTEETQY

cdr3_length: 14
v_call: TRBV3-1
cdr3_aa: ASSQDLWGANGELF

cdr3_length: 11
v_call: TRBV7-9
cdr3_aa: ASSFQVAGELF

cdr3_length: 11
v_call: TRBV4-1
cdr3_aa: ASSQLSRNEQF

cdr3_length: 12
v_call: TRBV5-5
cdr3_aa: ASSFRPGGSEAF